The T cell receptor beta chain under discussion was sequenced for a study of cytomegalovirus exposure and HLA in healthy donors. It was with 60 Vbeta and 13 Jbeta primers that the PCR ran. Using immunoSEQ multiplex PCR, the repertoire was profiled, and TCRdb retains in-frame clones only, with some absent. Among about 140,000 clones listed, less than 10% were seen once. The CDR3 consists of 16 residues. The junction had 3 bases not matched to a gene; V was cut back by 0 bases and J by 2 bases. Germline V lookup: CDR1 MRHNA, CDR2 SNTAGT. Sequenced: PBMCs. The chain has TRBV6-4 and TRBJ2-3, with 9 positions matching TRBD2. The clonotype was recovered from a male donor in good health and CMV-seronegative. CDR3 DNA sequence: TGTGCCAGCAGTGACTCGTGGACTAGCGACACAGATACGCAGTATTTT. This encodes CASSDSWTSDTDTQYF.